These 22 T cell receptor beta chains were all obtained from the same sample, sequenced in a study of control samples from healthy donors and cancer patients. Only in-frame clones appear in the TCRdb table, and some are missing; sequencing was by immunoSEQ multiplex PCR. This sample has approximately 150,000 clones; more than 85% occur once, and the top ten carry under 4%. The specimen sequenced was blood. The receptors come from a young man in good health.

A note on this clone: The same CDR3 arises from other DNA sequences in this sample as well. The chain has TRBV5-1 and TRBJ1-1; no firm D call. The CDR3 is 14 residues long. Trimming pared 1 base from V and 1 base from J, leaving 8 bases between. Germline assignment: CDR1 SGHRS and CDR2 YFSETQ. The chain's CDR3 is CASSLSSANTEAFF. CDR3 DNA: TGCGCCAGCAGCTTGTCTTCAGCGAACACTGAAGCTTTCTTT.

As DNA, the CDR3 is TGTGCCAGCACCCGACAGGGGGGCTACGAGCAGTACTTC. Its protein product is CASTRQGGYEQYF. This sequence joins TRBV28 and TRBJ2-7; 9 bases agree with TRBD1. Germline CDR1 is MDHEN and CDR2 is SYDVKM. V shed 7 bases and J 3 bases; nucleotides not matched to a gene: 4. There are 13 residues in the CDR3. Full variable domain (outside the CDR3, taken from reference TRBV28 and TRBJ2-7): DVKVTQSSRYLVKRTGEKVFLECVQDMDHENMFWYRQDPGLGLRLIYFSYDVKMKEKGDIPEGYSVSREKKERFSLILESASTNQTSMYLCASTRQGGYEQYFGPGTRLTVT.

V and J are TRBV6-5 and TRBJ1-1; D might be TRBD1 (5 bases). Germline CDR1 is MNHEY and CDR2 is SVGAGI. Trimming removed 0 bases from V and 1 base from J, with 12 bases in between. This CDR3 comprises 16 residues. The CDR3 protein is CASSYSRVGGNTEAFF. Here the CDR3 DNA reads TGTGCCAGCAGTTACTCTAGGGTGGGGGGGAACACTGAAGCTTTCTTT.

The chain employs TRBV3-1 (or the pseudogene TRBV3-2) and TRBJ1-1; D remains ambiguous. V was clipped by 1 base and J by 1 base, with 7 bases between them. This CDR3 has 14 residues. Germline CDR1 and CDR2: LGHDT and YNNKEL (reference sequence). The CDR3 protein is CASSQGLANTEAFF. CDR3 DNA sequence: TGTGCCAGCAGCCAAGGGCTTGCGAACACTGAAGCTTTCTTT.

Only a few counts were recorded for this clone. This chain uses TRBV18 with TRBJ1-5; no firm D call. The germline V gene has CDR1 KGHSH and CDR2 LQKENI. V dropped 2 bases and J dropped 7 bases, with 12 bases sitting between them. The CDR3 totals 14 residues. For the CDR3, the DNA is TGTGCCAGCTCACCAAGCGAGGGTAACCAGCCCCAGCATTTT. It encodes CASSPSEGNQPQHF.

J is TRBJ1-3 and V is TRBV6-1; D remains unclear. The CDR3 is made up of 15 amino acids. Trimming took off 1 base at V and 0 bases at J, with 7 bases between the two ends. CDR1 MNHNS and CDR2 SASEGT come from the germline V gene. CDR3 sequence reads: CASSEEEASGNTIYF. CDR3 DNA: TGTGCCAGCAGTGAAGAAGAGGCCTCTGGAAACACCATATATTTT.

The rearrangement joins TRBV6-5 to TRBJ1-1; 7 bases are shared with TRBD1. Looked up from germline, CDR1 is MNHEY and CDR2 is SVGAGI. The trim removed 6 bases at V and 0 bases at J, leaving 4 bases unmatched. CDR3 length: 14 residues. As DNA, the CDR3 is TGTGCCAGCAGACGGACAGGACTGAACACTGAAGCTTTCTTT. Translating it yields CASRRTGLNTEAFF.

The J gene is TRBJ2-7, the V gene TRBV5-1, with TRBD1 matching over 9 bases. The CDR3 has 16 amino acids. Germline CDR1 and CDR2: SGHRS and YFSETQ. V was clipped by 0 bases and J by 1 base; unmatched bases: 5. The CDR3 loop is CASSLEGTGFSYEQYF. The CDR3 DNA reads TGCGCCAGCAGCTTGGAGGGGACAGGGTTTTCCTACGAGCAGTACTTC.

The chain is built from TRBV29-1 and TRBJ2-3; D remains ambiguous. Germline assignment: CDR1 SQVTM and CDR2 ANQGSEA. The V and J ends lost 3 bases and 6 bases respectively, with 13 bases between them. The CDR3 runs to 13 residues. The DNA for the CDR3 is TGCAGCGTTGATTACCTCTCCCTCGATACGCAGTATTTT. This encodes CSVDYLSLDTQYF.

The chain combines TRBV9 with TRBJ1-3; D possibly corresponds to TRBD1 (6 bases). Germline V gene data show CDR1 as SGDLS and CDR2 as YYNGEE. V lost 2 bases and J 1 base, leaving 13 bases between the germline ends. CDR3 size: 16 residues. CDR3 bases: TGTGCCAGCAGCGTGGCGGGGGCTTCTTCTGGAAACACCATATATTTT. This sequence encodes CASSVAGASSGNTIYF.

This chain connects TRBV5-4 to TRBJ1-2; D is unresolved. The V gene's germline CDR1 is SGHNT and CDR2 YYREEE (reference sequence). The CDR3 extends over 13 amino acids. Trimming cost V 4 bases and J 3 bases, with 10 bases left between them. The CDR3 DNA reads TGTGCCAGCAGCCGCATCGTAGACTATGGCTACACCTTC. This encodes CASSRIVDYGYTF.

V is TRBV6-5 and J is TRBJ1-2, with 7 positions matching TRBD1. The CDR3 sequence is 13 residues long. The germline CDR1 and CDR2 sequences are MNHEY and SVGAGI. With V trimmed by 7 bases and J by 4 bases, 6 bases remained unmatched. The DNA of the CDR3 is TGTGCCAGCAACGAGACAGGGCTCTATGGCTACACCTTC. It specifies CASNETGLYGYTF.

The chain carries TRBV10-3 and TRBJ1-3; D ambiguous. The CDR3 covers 12 residues. CDR1 and CDR2 (germline): ENHRY, SYGVKD. V dropped 0 bases and J dropped 8 bases, with 5 bases sitting between them. The CDR3 region is CAISESRDTIYF. DNA for the CDR3: TGTGCCATCAGTGAGTCTCGGGACACCATATATTTT.

V gene TRBV6-5 combines with J gene TRBJ1-1; D remains unclear. The ends were cut back, 2 bases at V and 0 bases at J, with 7 bases in the middle. Germline loops: CDR1 MNHEY, CDR2 SVGAGI. CDR3 size: 14 residues. CDR3 protein: CASSYEALNTEAFF. The CDR3 bases are TGTGCCAGCAGTTACGAGGCCCTGAACACTGAAGCTTTCTTT.

The J gene is TRBJ1-1, the V gene TRBV5-4; D is undetermined. Germline V gene data show CDR1 as SGHNT and CDR2 as YYREEE (reference sequence). With 4 bases removed from V and 1 base from J, the gap between germline ends came to 8 bases. CDR3 length equals 13 residues. The CDR3 nucleotides read TGTGCCAGCAGCGCCGGGGAGAACACTGAAGCTTTCTTT. As protein: CASSAGENTEAFF.

This clone appeared a single time. The CDR3 bases are TGTGCCAGCAGCTTGGGGGACAGGCATAACTATGGCTACACCTTC. Protein: CASSLGDRHNYGYTF. The rearrangement joins TRBV5-5 to TRBJ1-2; 8 nucleotides match TRBD1. The CDR3 runs to 15 residues. The junction had 2 bases not matched to a gene; V was cut back by 0 bases and J by 1 base. CDR1 is SGHKS and CDR2 is YYEKEE in the germline V gene (reference sequence).

This chain links TRBV7-9 with TRBJ2-3; D call uncertain. The germline V and J ends were trimmed by 5 bases and 4 bases, with 4 bases remaining between them. The V gene's germline CDR1 is SEHNR and CDR2 FQNEAQ (reference sequence). The CDR3 runs to 11 residues. In nucleotides, the CDR3 is TGTGCCAGCAGCATGTCAGATACGCAGTATTTT. This codes for CASSMSDTQYF. Drawing the rest from reference TRBV7-9 and TRBJ2-3, the complete variable domain is DTGVSQNPRHKITKRGQNVTFRCDPISEHNRLYWYRQTLGQGPEFLTYFQNEAQLEKSRLLSDRFSAERPKGSFSTLEIQRTEQGDSAMYLCASSMSDTQYFGPGTRLTVL.

This chain connects TRBV13 to TRBJ1-2; D gene ambiguous. CDR1 and CDR2 from the germline V gene are PRHDT and FYEKMQ (reference sequence). The CDR3 runs to 13 residues. V dropped 2 bases and J dropped 5 bases, with 9 bases sitting between them. In DNA form, the CDR3 reads TGTGCCAGCAGCTTACCGACGGGGTATGGCTACACCTTC. As protein: CASSLPTGYGYTF.

The rearrangement uses TRBV7-9 and TRBJ2-1; D is ambiguous. The germline V and J ends were trimmed by 3 bases and 4 bases, with 10 bases remaining between them. Germline lookup yields CDR1 SEHNR and CDR2 FQNEAQ (reference sequence). This CDR3 is 14 amino acids long. The CDR3 coding sequence is TGTGCCAGCAGCTTTGAACAGATTTACAATGAGCAGTTCTTC. It encodes CASSFEQIYNEQFF.

This clone was seen only a few times. This sequence joins TRBV14 and TRBJ2-3; the match to TRBD2 covers 8 bases. The CDR3 runs to 16 residues. With 0 bases clipped from V and 1 base from J, the junction kept 3 bases outside the gene matches. CDR1 is SGHDN, CDR2 FVKESK, per germline. CDR3 loop: CASSQERGAGTDTQYF. CDR3 in DNA: TGTGCCAGCAGCCAAGAGCGGGGGGCCGGCACAGATACGCAGTATTTT.

The J gene is TRBJ1-2, the V gene TRBV6-5, with D hard to call. The CDR3 sequence is 13 residues long. Germline CDR1 MNHEY, CDR2 SVGAGI. Trimming removed 2 bases at V and 7 bases at J, with 11 bases between. In DNA, the CDR3 is TGTGCCAGCAGTTACGGGTCCTTCGGTGGCTACACCTTC. Translated, it gives CASSYGSFGGYTF.

This chain links TRBV18 with TRBJ2-1; D remains ambiguous. CDR1 and CDR2 (germline): KGHSH, LQKENI. V was clipped by 2 bases and J by 12 bases, with 14 bases between them. The CDR3 runs to 13 residues. CDR3 DNA sequence: TGTGCCAGCTCACCAGGACCCGCCCACTGGCAGTTCTTC. This gives the protein CASSPGPAHWQFF.